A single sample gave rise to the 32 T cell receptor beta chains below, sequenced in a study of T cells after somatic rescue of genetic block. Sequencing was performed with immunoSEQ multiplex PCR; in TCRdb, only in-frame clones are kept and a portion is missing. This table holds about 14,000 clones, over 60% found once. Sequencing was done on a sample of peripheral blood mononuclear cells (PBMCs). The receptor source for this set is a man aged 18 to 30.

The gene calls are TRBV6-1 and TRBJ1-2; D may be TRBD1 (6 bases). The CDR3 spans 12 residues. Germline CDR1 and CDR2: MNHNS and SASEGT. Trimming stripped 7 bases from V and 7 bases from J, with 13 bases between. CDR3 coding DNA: TGTGCCAGCACCCCAAAGGGGGTTGGCTACACCTTC. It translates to CASTPKGVGYTF.

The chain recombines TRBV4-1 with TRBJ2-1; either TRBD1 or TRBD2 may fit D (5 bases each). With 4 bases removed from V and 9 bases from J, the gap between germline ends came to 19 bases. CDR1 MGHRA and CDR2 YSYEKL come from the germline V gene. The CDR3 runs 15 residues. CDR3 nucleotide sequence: TGCGCCAGCAGCCCCGGGGACCTCTCCTTGGGTGAGCAGTTCTTC. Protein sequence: CASSPGDLSLGEQFF.

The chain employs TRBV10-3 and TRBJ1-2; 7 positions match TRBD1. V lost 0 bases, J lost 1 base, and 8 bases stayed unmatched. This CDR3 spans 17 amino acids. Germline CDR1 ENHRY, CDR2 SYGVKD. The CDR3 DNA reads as TGTGCCATCAGTGAGTCGATTGCAGGGGGTCTTAACTATGGCTACACCTTC. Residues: CAISESIAGGLNYGYTF.

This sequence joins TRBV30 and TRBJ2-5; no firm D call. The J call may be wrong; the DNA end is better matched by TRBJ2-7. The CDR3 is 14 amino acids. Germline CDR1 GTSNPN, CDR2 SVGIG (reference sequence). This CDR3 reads CAWSVVSRPYEQYF. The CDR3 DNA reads TGTGCCTGGAGTGTGGTAAGTCGTCCCTACGAGCAGTACTTC.

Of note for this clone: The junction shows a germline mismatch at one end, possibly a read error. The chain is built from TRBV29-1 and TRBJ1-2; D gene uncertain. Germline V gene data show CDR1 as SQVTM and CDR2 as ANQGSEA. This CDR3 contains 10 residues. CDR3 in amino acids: CSAYMGGPSF. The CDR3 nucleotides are TGCAGCGCTTATATGGGAGGGCCCTCCTTC.

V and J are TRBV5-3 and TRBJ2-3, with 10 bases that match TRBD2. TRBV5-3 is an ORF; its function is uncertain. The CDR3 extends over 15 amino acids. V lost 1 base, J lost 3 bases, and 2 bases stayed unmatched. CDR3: CARSLPTSGTDTQYF. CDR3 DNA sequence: TGTGCCAGAAGCTTGCCGACTAGCGGGACAGATACGCAGTATTTT.

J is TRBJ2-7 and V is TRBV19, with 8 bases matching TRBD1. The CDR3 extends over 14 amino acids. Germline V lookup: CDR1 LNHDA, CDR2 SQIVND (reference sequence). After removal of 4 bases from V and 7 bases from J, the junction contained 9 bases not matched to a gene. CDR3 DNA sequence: TGTGCCAGTAGTACCCGACCCACAGGGGGGGAGCAGTACTTC. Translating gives CASSTRPTGGEQYF.

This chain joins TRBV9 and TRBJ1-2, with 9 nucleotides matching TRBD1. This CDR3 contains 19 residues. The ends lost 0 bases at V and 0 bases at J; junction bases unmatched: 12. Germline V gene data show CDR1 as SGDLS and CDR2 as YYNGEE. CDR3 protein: CASSVATGTGRLANYGYTF. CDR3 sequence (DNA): TGTGCCAGCAGCGTAGCCACCGGGACAGGGCGTTTAGCTAACTATGGCTACACCTTC. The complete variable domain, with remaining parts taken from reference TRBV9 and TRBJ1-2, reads DSGVTQTPKHLITATGQRVTLRCSPRSGDLSVYWYQQSLDQGLQFLIQYYNGEERAKGNILERFSAQQFPDLHSELNLSSLELGDSALYFCASSVATGTGRLANYGYTFGSGTRLTVV.

The chain's CDR3 is CASSAPRGAPDTQYF. The DNA for the CDR3 is TGTGCCAGCAGCGCCCCGAGGGGAGCCCCAGATACGCAGTATTTT. The V call is TRBV9, the J call TRBJ2-3; D possibly matches TRBD1 or TRBD2 (5 bases each). Germline CDR1 reads SGDLS; CDR2 reads YYNGEE. V shed 3 bases and J shed 4 bases, with 15 bases lying between them. CDR3 length: 15 amino acids.

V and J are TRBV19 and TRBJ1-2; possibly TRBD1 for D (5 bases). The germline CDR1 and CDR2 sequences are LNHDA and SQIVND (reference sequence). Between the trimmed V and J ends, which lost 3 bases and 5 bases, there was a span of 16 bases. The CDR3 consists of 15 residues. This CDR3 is CASSIGGLLPYGYTF. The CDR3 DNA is TGTGCCAGTAGTATTGGGGGTCTGTTACCATATGGCTACACCTTC.

CDR3 sequence reads: CASSQASYRGRNIQYF. CDR3 nucleotide sequence: TGCGCCAGCAGCCAAGCTTCGTACAGGGGGCGAAACATTCAGTACTTC. The chain has TRBV4-1 and TRBJ2-4; TRBD1 aligns across 9 bases. CDR3 length: 16 residues. In germline, CDR1 is MGHRA, CDR2 YSYEKL. V was clipped by 1 base and J by 6 bases; unmatched bases: 7.

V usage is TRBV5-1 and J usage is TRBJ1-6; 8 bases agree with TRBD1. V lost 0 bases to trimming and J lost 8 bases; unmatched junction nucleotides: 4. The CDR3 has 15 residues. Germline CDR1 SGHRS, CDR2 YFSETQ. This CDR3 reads CASSLEAGGDSPLHF. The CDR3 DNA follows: TGCGCCAGCAGCTTGGAGGCAGGGGGCGATTCACCCCTCCACTTT.

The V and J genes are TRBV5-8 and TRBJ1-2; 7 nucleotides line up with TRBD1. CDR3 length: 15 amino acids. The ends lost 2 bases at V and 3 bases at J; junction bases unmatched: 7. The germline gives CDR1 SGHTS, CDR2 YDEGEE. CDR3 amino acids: CASSFHRGRDYGYTF. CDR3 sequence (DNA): TGTGCCAGCAGCTTCCACAGGGGAAGGGACTATGGCTACACCTTC.

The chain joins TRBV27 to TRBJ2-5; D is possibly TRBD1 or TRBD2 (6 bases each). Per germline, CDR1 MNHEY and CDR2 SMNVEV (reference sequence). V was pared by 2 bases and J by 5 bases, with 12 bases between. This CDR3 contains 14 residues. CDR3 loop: CASSLGGRRETQYF. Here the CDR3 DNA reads TGTGCCAGCAGTTTAGGGGGGCGCCGGGAGACCCAGTACTTC.

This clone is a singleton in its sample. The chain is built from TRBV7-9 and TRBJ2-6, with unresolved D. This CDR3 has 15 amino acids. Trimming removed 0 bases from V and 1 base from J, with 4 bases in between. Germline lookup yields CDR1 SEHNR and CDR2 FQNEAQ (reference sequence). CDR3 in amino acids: CASSLAGSGANVLTF. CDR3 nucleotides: TGTGCCAGCAGCTTAGCCGGGTCTGGGGCCAACGTCCTGACTTTC.

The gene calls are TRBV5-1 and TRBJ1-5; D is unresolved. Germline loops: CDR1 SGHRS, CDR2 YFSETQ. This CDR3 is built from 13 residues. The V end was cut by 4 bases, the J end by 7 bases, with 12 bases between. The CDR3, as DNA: TGCGCCAGCAGCGACGGGGAACGGCAGCCCCAGCATTTT. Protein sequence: CASSDGERQPQHF.

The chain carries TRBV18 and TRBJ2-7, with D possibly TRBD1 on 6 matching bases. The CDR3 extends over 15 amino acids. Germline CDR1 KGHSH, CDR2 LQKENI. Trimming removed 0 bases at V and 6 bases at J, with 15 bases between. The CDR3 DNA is TGTGCCAGCTCACCACCGAGGGGACACTCCCCCGAGCAGTACTTC. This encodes CASSPPRGHSPEQYF.

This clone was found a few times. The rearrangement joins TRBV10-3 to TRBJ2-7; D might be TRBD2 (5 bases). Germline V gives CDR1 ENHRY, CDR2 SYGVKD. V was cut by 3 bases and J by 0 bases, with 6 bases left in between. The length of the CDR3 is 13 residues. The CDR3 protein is CAISDTSSYEQYF. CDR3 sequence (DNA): TGTGCCATCAGTGATACTAGCTCCTACGAGCAGTACTTC.

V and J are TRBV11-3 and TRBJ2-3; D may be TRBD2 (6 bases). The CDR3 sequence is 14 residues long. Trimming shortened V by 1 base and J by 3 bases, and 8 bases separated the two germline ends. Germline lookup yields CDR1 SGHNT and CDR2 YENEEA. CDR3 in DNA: TGTGCCAGCAGCTTAGCTGGGGGGACAGATACGCAGTATTTT. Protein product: CASSLAGGTDTQYF.

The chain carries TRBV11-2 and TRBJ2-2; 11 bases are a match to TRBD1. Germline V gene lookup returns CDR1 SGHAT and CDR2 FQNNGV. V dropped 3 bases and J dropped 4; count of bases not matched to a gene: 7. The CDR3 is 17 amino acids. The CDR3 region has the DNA TGTGCCAGCAGCTTCCCTCCGGGACAGGGGGTCACCGGGGAGCTGTTTTTT. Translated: CASSFPPGQGVTGELFF. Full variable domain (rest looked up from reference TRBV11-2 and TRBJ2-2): EAGVAQSPRYKIIEKRQSVAFWCNPISGHATLYWYQQILGQGPKLLIQFQNNGVVDDSQLPKDRFSAERLKGVDSTLKIQPAKLEDSAVYLCASSFPPGQGVTGELFFGEGSRLTVL.

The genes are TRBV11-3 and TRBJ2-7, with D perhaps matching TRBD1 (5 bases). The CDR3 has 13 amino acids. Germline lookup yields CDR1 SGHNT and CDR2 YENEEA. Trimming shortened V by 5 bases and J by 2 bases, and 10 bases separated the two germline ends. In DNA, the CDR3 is TGTGCCAGCAGCCCCGGACAACCCTACGAGCAGTACTTC. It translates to CASSPGQPYEQYF.

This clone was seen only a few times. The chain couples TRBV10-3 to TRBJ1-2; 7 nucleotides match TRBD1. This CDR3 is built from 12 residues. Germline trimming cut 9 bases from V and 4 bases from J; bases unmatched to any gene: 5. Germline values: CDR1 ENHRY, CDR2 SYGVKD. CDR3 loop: CAITQGPYGYTF. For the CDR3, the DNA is TGTGCCATTACACAGGGGCCCTATGGCTACACCTTC.

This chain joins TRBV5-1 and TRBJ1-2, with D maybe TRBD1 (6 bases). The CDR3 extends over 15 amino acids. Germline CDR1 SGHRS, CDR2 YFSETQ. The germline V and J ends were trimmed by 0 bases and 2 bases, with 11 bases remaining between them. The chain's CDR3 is CASSLGGGKNYGYTF. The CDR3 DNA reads TGCGCCAGCAGCTTGGGAGGGGGGAAGAACTATGGCTACACCTTC.

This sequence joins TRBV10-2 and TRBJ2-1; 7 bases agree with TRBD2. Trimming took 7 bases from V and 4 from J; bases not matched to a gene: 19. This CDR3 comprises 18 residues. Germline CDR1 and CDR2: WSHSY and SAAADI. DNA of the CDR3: TGCGCCAGCAAAGGCCTCGGCGGGAGCCATAATGTATACAATGAGCAGTTCTTC. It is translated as CASKGLGGSHNVYNEQFF.

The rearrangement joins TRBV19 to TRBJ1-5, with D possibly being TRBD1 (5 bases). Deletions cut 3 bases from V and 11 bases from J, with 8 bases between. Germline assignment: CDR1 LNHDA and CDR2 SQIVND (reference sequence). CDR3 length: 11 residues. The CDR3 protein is CASSIDSTQHF. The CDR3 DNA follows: TGTGCCAGTAGTATCGACAGTACCCAGCATTTT.

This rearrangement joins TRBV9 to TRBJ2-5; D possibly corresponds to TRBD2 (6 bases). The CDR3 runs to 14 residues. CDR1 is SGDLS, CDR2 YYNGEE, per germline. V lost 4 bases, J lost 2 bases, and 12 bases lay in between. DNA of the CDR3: TGTGCCAGCAGCCCGGGACTGTTTCAAGAGACCCAGTACTTC. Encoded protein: CASSPGLFQETQYF.

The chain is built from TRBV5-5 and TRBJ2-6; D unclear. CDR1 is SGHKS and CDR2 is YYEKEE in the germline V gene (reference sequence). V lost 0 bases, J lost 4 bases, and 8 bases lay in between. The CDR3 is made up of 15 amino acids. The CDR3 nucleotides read TGTGCCAGCAGCTTGGTTCCCACAGGGGCCAACGTCCTGACTTTC. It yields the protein CASSLVPTGANVLTF.

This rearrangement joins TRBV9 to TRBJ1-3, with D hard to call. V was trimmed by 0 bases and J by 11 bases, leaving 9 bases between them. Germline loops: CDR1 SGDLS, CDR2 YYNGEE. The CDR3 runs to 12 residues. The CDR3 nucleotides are TGTGCCAGCAGCGTAGGGCCGGGTGCCATATATTTT. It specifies CASSVGPGAIYF. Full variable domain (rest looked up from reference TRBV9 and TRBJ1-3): DSGVTQTPKHLITATGQRVTLRCSPRSGDLSVYWYQQSLDQGLQFLIQYYNGEERAKGNILERFSAQQFPDLHSELNLSSLELGDSALYFCASSVGPGAIYFGEGSWLTVV.

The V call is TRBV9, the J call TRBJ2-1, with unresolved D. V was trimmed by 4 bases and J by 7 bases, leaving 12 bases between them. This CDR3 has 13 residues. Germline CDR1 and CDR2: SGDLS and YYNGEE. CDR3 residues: CASSQNSKNEQFF. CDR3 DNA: TGTGCCAGCAGCCAGAATAGTAAAAATGAGCAGTTCTTC.

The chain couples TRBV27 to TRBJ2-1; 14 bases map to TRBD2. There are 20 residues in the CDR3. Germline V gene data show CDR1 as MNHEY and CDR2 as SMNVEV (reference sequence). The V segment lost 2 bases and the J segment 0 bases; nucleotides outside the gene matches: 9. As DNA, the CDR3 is TGTGCCAGCAGTTTACGCGAAGGGACTAGCGGGGGTAGCTCCTACAATGAGCAGTTCTTC. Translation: CASSLREGTSGGSSYNEQFF.

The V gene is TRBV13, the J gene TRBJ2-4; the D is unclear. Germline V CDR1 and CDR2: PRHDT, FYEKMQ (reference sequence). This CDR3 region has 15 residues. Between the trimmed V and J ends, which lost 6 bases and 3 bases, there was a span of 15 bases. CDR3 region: CASSYRAALKNIQYF. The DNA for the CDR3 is TGTGCCAGCAGTTACCGGGCCGCCCTCAAAAACATTCAGTACTTC.

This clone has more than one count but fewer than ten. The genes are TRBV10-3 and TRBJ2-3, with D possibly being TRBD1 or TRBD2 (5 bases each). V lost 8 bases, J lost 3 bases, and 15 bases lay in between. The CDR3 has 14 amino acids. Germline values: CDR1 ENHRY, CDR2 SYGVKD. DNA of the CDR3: TGTGCCATCGGGACGGCCCTAAGGACAGATACGCAGTATTTT. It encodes CAIGTALRTDTQYF.